The TCR beta chain under discussion was sequenced for a study of shared clonotypes between healthy human individuals. Study summary: Donor ages ranged 18 to 49 years: a couple of women, a few men. Each donor's CD8 memory used one plate, CD8 naive two, each CD4 subset three.

Positive CCR7 selection of CD45RO-negative cells yielded the naive CD8 cells, and terminally differentiated effector memory CD45RA+ cells were excluded. Investigators spread the genomic DNA of each subset evenly over several immunoSEQ plates. Each replicate PCR on the sorted subsets used roughly 210 ng DNA (around 30,000 T cell genomes). TCRdb's table, derived via immunoSEQ multiplex PCR, lists solely in-frame clones and lacks some. The profile shows about 2 million clones, about 95% of them singletons. The V gene's germline CDR1 is LGHNA and CDR2 YSLEER. V was clipped by 1 base and J by 3 bases, with 10 bases between them. CDR3 size: 14 residues.

This TCR was recovered from a man in his late teens or twenties in good health. The chain recombines TRBV4-3 with TRBJ2-7, with D uncertain. What was sequenced was naive CD8+ T cells sorted from blood. The CDR3 protein is CASSQVANGYEQYF. The CDR3 bases are TGCGCCAGCAGCCAAGTGGCTAACGGCTACGAGCAGTACTTC.